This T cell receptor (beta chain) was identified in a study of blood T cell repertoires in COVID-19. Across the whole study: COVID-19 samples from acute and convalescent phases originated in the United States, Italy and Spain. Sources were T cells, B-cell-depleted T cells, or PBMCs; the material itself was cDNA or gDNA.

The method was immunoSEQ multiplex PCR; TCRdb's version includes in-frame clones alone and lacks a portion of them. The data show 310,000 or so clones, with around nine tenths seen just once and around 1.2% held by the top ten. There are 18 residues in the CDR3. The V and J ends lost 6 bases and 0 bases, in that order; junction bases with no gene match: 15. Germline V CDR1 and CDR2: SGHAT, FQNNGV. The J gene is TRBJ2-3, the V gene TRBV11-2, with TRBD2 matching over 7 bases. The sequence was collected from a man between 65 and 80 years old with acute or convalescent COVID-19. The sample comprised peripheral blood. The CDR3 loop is CASRHAASGPLSTDTQYF. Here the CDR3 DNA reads TGTGCCAGCAGGCATGCGGCTAGCGGACCGCTTAGCACAGATACGCAGTATTTT. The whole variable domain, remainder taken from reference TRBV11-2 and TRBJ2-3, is EAGVAQSPRYKIIEKRQSVAFWCNPISGHATLYWYQQILGQGPKLLIQFQNNGVVDDSQLPKDRFSAERLKGVDSTLKIQPAKLEDSAVYLCASRHAASGPLSTDTQYFGPGTRLTVL.